A single sample is the source of the 31 T cell receptor beta chains below, sequenced in a study of cytomegalovirus exposure and HLA in healthy donors (dated by TCRdb to the late 2010s). The receptor library was made with the immunoSEQ multiplex PCR assay. For the multiplex PCR, a mixture combining 60 forward primers for TCR Vbeta segments and 13 reverse primers for TCR Jbeta segments was used. TCRdb provides this immuneACCESS table in a form limited to in-frame rearrangements. Some clones are lacking; in checked studies, under half of them reflect an unresolved V gene, and why the rest are absent is not known. The sample table records 200,000 or so clones; 82% of these occur just once. The ten largest make up 0.075% to 0.1% of the sample. The sample taken for sequencing was PBMCs. These TCRs come from a boy aged 2 to 10 in good health and CMV-seronegative.

This chain uses TRBV5-6 with TRBJ2-7; D possibly corresponds to TRBD1 (5 bases). This CDR3 spans 14 amino acids. The V gene lost 1 base and the J gene lost 2 bases, with 10 bases spanning the gap. The germline CDR1 and CDR2 sequences are SGHDT and YYEEEE. CDR3 coding DNA: TGTGCCAGCAGCTTGTCTCAGGGAACCTACGAGCAGTACTTC. It encodes CASSLSQGTYEQYF.

J is TRBJ2-7 and V is TRBV27; 8 bases align to TRBD1. CDR3 length: 17 amino acids. Germline loops: CDR1 MNHEY, CDR2 SMNVEV (reference sequence). After removal of 2 bases from V and 2 bases from J, the junction contained 11 bases not matched to a gene. The CDR3 region has the DNA TGTGCCAGCAGTTTAACCGACGGGACAGGAATACCCTACGAGCAGTACTTC. Protein: CASSLTDGTGIPYEQYF.

V and J are TRBV28 and TRBJ1-3; possibly TRBD1 for D (5 bases). Trimming cost V 2 bases and J 1 base, with 9 bases left between them. Germline lookup yields CDR1 MDHEN and CDR2 SYDVKM. The CDR3 totals 15 residues. The CDR3 reads CASSLPRVSGNTIYF. The DNA for the CDR3 is TGTGCCAGCAGTTTACCCAGGGTTTCTGGAAACACCATATATTTT. The full variable domain, in which reference TRBV28 and TRBJ1-3 provide the parts outside the CDR3, is DVKVTQSSRYLVKRTGEKVFLECVQDMDHENMFWYRQDPGLGLRLIYFSYDVKMKEKGDIPEGYSVSREKKERFSLILESASTNQTSMYLCASSLPRVSGNTIYFGEGSWLTVV.

This rearrangement joins TRBV4-3 to TRBJ1-2, with TRBD1 matching over 9 bases. CDR3 length: 14 residues. V shed 1 base and J 7 bases; nucleotides not matched to a gene: 4. CDR1 is LGHNA, CDR2 YSLEER, per germline. The CDR3 region is CASSQGGQGSGYTF. CDR3 DNA sequence: TGCGCCAGCAGCCAAGGGGGACAGGGCAGTGGCTACACCTTC.

The V and J genes are TRBV6-5 and TRBJ1-5, with D unclear. Trimming removed 0 bases from V and 7 bases from J, with 7 bases in between. The CDR3 is 13 residues long. The germline CDR1 and CDR2 sequences are MNHEY and SVGAGI. CDR3 coding DNA: TGTGCCAGCAGTTACTCGAGGAGGCAGCCCCAGCATTTT. Its translation: CASSYSRRQPQHF.

This chain connects TRBV5-1 to TRBJ2-5; D not certain. Germline lookup yields CDR1 SGHRS and CDR2 YFSETQ. V was clipped by 5 bases and J by 5 bases, with 13 bases between them. This CDR3 has 13 residues. CDR3 bases: TGCGCCAGCAGTAAGAGGATAGTGGAGACCCAGTACTTC. Protein sequence: CASSKRIVETQYF.

A few counts support this clone. The chain recombines TRBV30 with TRBJ2-2, with 9 bases aligning to TRBD2. Trimming at V came to 6 bases and at J to 6 bases, leaving 8 bases not matched to a gene. Germline assignment: CDR1 GTSNPN and CDR2 SVGIG (reference sequence). The CDR3 is made up of 14 amino acids. CDR3 amino acids: CACPGLAKPGELFF. The CDR3 DNA reads as TGTGCCTGTCCGGGACTAGCAAAACCCGGGGAGCTGTTTTTT.

The gene calls are TRBV4-2 and TRBJ1-1; D unresolved. CDR3 length equals 16 residues. V was shortened by 4 bases and J by 1 base, with 16 bases between the two germline ends. Germline V lookup: CDR1 LGHNA, CDR2 YNFKEQ. The CDR3 DNA reads TGTGCCAGCAGCCCTCAGTCGTGGGGAGGGAACACTGAAGCTTTCTTT. It specifies CASSPQSWGGNTEAFF.

The rearrangement joins TRBV6-5 to TRBJ2-7; perhaps TRBD1 as D (5 bases). Germline V lookup: CDR1 MNHEY, CDR2 SVGAGI. The CDR3 contains 15 residues. V was shortened by 2 bases and J by 2 bases, with 13 bases between the two germline ends. The CDR3 protein is CASSYGTQGTYEQYF. CDR3 nucleotide sequence: TGTGCCAGCAGTTACGGTACCCAGGGTACCTACGAGCAGTACTTC.

The chain has TRBV7-9 and TRBJ1-4; 9 positions match TRBD1. V lost 5 bases and J lost 7; bases outside the gene matches: 8. Germline V lookup: CDR1 SEHNR, CDR2 FQNEAQ (reference sequence). The CDR3 totals 15 residues. CDR3 protein: CASSVIGTGSEKLFF. CDR3 bases: TGTGCCAGCAGCGTAATCGGGACAGGGAGTGAAAAACTGTTTTTT.

In its sample, this clone was seen once. The chain links TRBV5-4 to TRBJ2-3; perhaps TRBD1 as D (6 bases). V lost 0 bases and J lost 1, with 12 bases in between. The germline gives CDR1 SGHNT, CDR2 YYREEE (reference sequence). The CDR3 is 16 amino acids. CDR3 amino acids: CASSLGQDLRTDTQYF. The CDR3 DNA reads as TGTGCCAGCAGCTTGGGACAGGACCTTCGCACAGATACGCAGTATTTT.

This chain joins TRBV4-1 and TRBJ2-7; possible D gene TRBD1, 6 bases. The CDR3 runs 17 residues. V gave up 0 bases and J gave up 4 bases, with 19 bases separating them. The V gene's germline CDR1 is MGHRA and CDR2 YSYEKL. The CDR3: CASSQDWGTGFVYEQYF. The CDR3 bases are TGCGCCAGCAGCCAAGATTGGGGCACAGGGTTTGTATACGAGCAGTACTTC.

V is TRBV6-6 and J is TRBJ2-7; no clear D. Germline V lookup: CDR1 MNHNY, CDR2 SVGAGI (reference sequence). The CDR3 contains 11 residues. V lost 3 bases, J lost 2 bases, and 2 bases lay in between. CDR3 coding DNA: TGTGCCAGCAGTTATACCTACGAGCAGTACTTC. Translation gives CASSYTYEQYF.

The chain combines TRBV12-5 with TRBJ2-7, with 10 bases identical to TRBD2. The CDR3 is 15 amino acids. Germline assignment: CDR1 LGHNT and CDR2 FRNRAP. V dropped 0 bases and J dropped 5; count of bases not matched to a gene: 4. This chain's CDR3 is CASGLVAGGLNEQYF. The CDR3 nucleotides read TGTGCTAGTGGTTTGGTAGCGGGGGGGTTGAACGAGCAGTACTTC.

This clone was recorded once. V is TRBV29-1 and J is TRBJ1-1; D may be TRBD1 (5 bases). Trimming left V 6 bases short and J 5 bases short, with 13 bases between. The germline V gene has CDR1 SQVTM and CDR2 ANQGSEA. This CDR3 region has 12 residues. For the CDR3, the DNA is TGCAGCGTATCAGGGTATCGGACTGAAGCTTTCTTT. This translates into CSVSGYRTEAFF.

The chain employs TRBV5-1 and TRBJ1-1; TRBD1 agrees at 8 bases. The V gene end was trimmed by 4 bases and the J gene end by 0 bases; junction bases not matched to a gene: 8. Germline V lookup: CDR1 SGHRS, CDR2 YFSETQ. The CDR3 length is 16 residues. CDR3 protein: CASSLGTGLMNTEAFF. Written as DNA, the CDR3 is TGCGCCAGCAGCCTTGGGACAGGACTTATGAACACTGAAGCTTTCTTT.

This clone has only one observation. This rearrangement joins TRBV2 to TRBJ2-5; 8 nucleotides match TRBD2. CDR1 is SNHLY and CDR2 is FYNNEI in the germline V gene. V dropped 5 bases and J dropped 4; count of bases not matched to a gene: 6. The CDR3 has 14 amino acids. Here the CDR3 DNA reads TGTGCCAGCAGTTCCGGGACTAGGGGAGAGACCCAGTACTTC. It encodes CASSSGTRGETQYF.

The chain uses TRBV2 and TRBJ1-2, with 8 nucleotides matching TRBD1. The ends lost 6 bases at V and 1 base at J; junction bases unmatched: 4. Germline V gene sequence: CDR1 SNHLY, CDR2 FYNNEI. This CDR3 has 14 amino acids. The CDR3 here is CASSQGALNYGYTF. The CDR3 coding sequence is TGTGCCAGCAGCCAGGGGGCCCTTAACTATGGCTACACCTTC.

The chain links TRBV7-9 to TRBJ1-6; maybe TRBD1 (5 bases). V lost 1 base to trimming and J lost 9 bases, with 13 bases between them. The CDR3 contains 15 residues. Germline-derived CDR1 and CDR2 are SEHNR and FQNEAQ (reference sequence). CDR3 amino acids: CASSLGGGAGSPLHF. Written as DNA, the CDR3 is TGTGCCAGCAGCTTAGGCGGGGGTGCAGGTTCACCCCTCCACTTT.

This clone was seen only once. The chain links TRBV9 to TRBJ1-1; 9 bases are a match to TRBD1. This CDR3 comprises 17 residues. Germline lookup yields CDR1 SGDLS and CDR2 YYNGEE. The V and J ends lost 3 bases and 5 bases, in that order; junction bases with no gene match: 14. The CDR3 DNA sequence: TGTGCCAGCAGCGCGCGCGGCGGACAGGGGTATGGTACTGAAGCTTTCTTT. It yields the protein CASSARGGQGYGTEAFF. The full variable domain, with the rest looked up from reference TRBV9 and TRBJ1-1, is DSGVTQTPKHLITATGQRVTLRCSPRSGDLSVYWYQQSLDQGLQFLIQYYNGEERAKGNILERFSAQQFPDLHSELNLSSLELGDSALYFCASSARGGQGYGTEAFFGQGTRLTVV.

V gene TRBV4-2 combines with J gene TRBJ1-2, with a tentative D call TRBD1 (5 bases). The V end was cut by 6 bases, the J end by 8 bases, with 13 bases between. CDR3 length equals 12 residues. CDR1 is LGHNA and CDR2 is YNFKEQ in the germline V gene. The CDR3 spells CASSRQSEGYTF. In nucleotides, the CDR3 is TGTGCCAGCAGTCGACAGAGTGAGGGCTACACCTTC.

The sample holds a few counts of this clone. The chain links TRBV5-1 to TRBJ2-7, with 8 bases identical to TRBD2. CDR3 length equals 13 residues. With V trimmed by 4 bases and J by 1 base, 1 base remained unmatched. Germline V gene sequence: CDR1 SGHRS, CDR2 YFSETQ. CDR3 coding DNA: TGCGCCAGCAGCCGGGGGGGATCCTACGAGCAGTACTTC. Its translation: CASSRGGSYEQYF.

Points on this clone: The junction and the germline gene differ at one end; a read error may be behind it. This chain links TRBV7-7 with TRBJ2-2, with D tentatively TRBD1 (5 bases). Germline assignment: CDR1 SSHAT and CDR2 FNYEAQ (reference sequence). The CDR3 length is 15 residues. The CDR3 region has the DNA TGTGCTAGCAGCCCACGACAGAGGAACACCAGGGAGCTGTTTTTT. Translating it yields CASSPRQRNTRELFF.

This clone was found once. V and J are TRBV5-1 and TRBJ2-6, with TRBD1 matching over 12 bases. From germline, CDR1 is SGHRS and CDR2 YFSETQ. There are 17 residues in the CDR3. J was trimmed by 2 bases and V by 3 bases; bases with no gene match: 3. The CDR3 nucleotides read TGCGCCAGCAGCTCGGGACAGGGGGCGGCTGGGGCCAACGTCCTGACTTTC. It encodes CASSSGQGAAGANVLTF. Full variable domain (outside the CDR3, taken from reference TRBV5-1 and TRBJ2-6): KAGVTQTPRYLIKTRGQQVTLSCSPISGHRSVSWYQQTPGQGLQFLFEYFSETQRNKGNFPGRFSGRQFSNSRSEMNVSTLELGDSALYLCASSSGQGAAGANVLTFGAGSRLTVL.

The chain joins TRBV27 to TRBJ2-7; D remains ambiguous. Germline CDR1 MNHEY, CDR2 SMNVEV (reference sequence). The CDR3 is 15 residues long. V was trimmed by 5 bases and J by 0 bases, leaving 14 bases between them. The CDR3 sequence: CASSEQMLGSYEQYF. The CDR3 nucleotides are TGTGCCAGCAGTGAACAGATGCTGGGCTCCTACGAGCAGTACTTC.

This clone has more than one count but fewer than ten. The J gene is TRBJ1-2, the V gene TRBV6-5, with D maybe TRBD1 (6 bases). The V and J ends lost 6 bases and 8 bases respectively, with 10 bases between them. The CDR3 contains 11 residues. Germline CDR1 reads MNHEY; CDR2 reads SVGAGI. The CDR3 sequence: CASRGAQGYTF. The CDR3, as DNA: TGTGCCAGCAGGGGGGCGCAAGGCTACACCTTC.

The CDR3: CAISESDPAGTGGAGWYGYTF. CDR3 DNA sequence: TGTGCCATCAGTGAGTCCGACCCAGCCGGGACAGGGGGCGCGGGTTGGTATGGCTACACCTTC. The chain links TRBV10-3 to TRBJ1-2, with 12 bases identical to TRBD1. The germline V gene has CDR1 ENHRY and CDR2 SYGVKD. V gave up 0 bases and J gave up 5 bases; unmatched junction bases: 19. The CDR3 extends over 21 amino acids.

The chain joins TRBV7-2 to TRBJ2-7, with 10 bases matching TRBD1. V gave up 3 bases and J gave up 3 bases; unmatched junction bases: 2. Germline V gene sequence: CDR1 SGHTA, CDR2 FQGNSA. The CDR3 is 14 amino acids. The DNA of the CDR3 is TGTGCCAGCAGCTTCGACAGGGGGCTCTACGAGCAGTACTTC. It yields the protein CASSFDRGLYEQYF.

V gene TRBV30 combines with J gene TRBJ1-2, with D perhaps TRBD1 (6 bases). V shed 3 bases and J shed 1 base, with 21 bases lying between them. The germline V gene encodes CDR1 GTSNPN and CDR2 SVGIG (reference sequence). The CDR3 extends over 17 amino acids. CDR3 bases: TGTGCCTGGAGGAAGGGGGGGGCGATGAACCTTAACTATGGCTACACCTTC. Translation: CAWRKGGAMNLNYGYTF.

A few counts support this clone. The chain links TRBV9 to TRBJ2-4, with 14 bases lining up with TRBD2. The CDR3 has 18 residues. Looked up from germline, CDR1 is SGDLS and CDR2 is YYNGEE. J was trimmed by 4 bases and V by 4 bases; bases with no gene match: 10. Here the CDR3 reads CASSLGTSGGRLKNIQYF. The CDR3 bases are TGTGCCAGCAGCCTAGGGACTAGCGGGGGCCGGTTAAAAAACATTCAGTACTTC.

This clone was counted a few times. The chain has TRBV18 and TRBJ1-2; D gene uncertain. CDR1 is KGHSH and CDR2 is LQKENI in the germline V gene. The CDR3 totals 14 residues. V lost 1 base and J lost 4, with 10 bases in between. The CDR3: CASSPQEALYGYTF. CDR3 nucleotides: TGTGCCAGCTCACCACAGGAGGCCCTCTATGGCTACACCTTC.